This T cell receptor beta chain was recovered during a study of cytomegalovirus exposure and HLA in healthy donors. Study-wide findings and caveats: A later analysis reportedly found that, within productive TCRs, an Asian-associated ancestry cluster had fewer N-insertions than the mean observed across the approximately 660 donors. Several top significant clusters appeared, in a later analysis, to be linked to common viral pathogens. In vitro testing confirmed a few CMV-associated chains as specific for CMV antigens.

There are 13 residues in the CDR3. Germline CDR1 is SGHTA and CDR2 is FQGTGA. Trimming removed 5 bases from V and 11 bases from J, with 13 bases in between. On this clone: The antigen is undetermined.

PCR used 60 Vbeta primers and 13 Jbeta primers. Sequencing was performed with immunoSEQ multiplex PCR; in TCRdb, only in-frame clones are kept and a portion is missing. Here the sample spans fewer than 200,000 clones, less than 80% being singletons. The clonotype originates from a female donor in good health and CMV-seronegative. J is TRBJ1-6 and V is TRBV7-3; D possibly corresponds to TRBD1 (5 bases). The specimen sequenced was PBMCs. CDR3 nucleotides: TGTGCCAGCAGCCCCACGGGAGGGGCACCCCTCCACTTT. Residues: CASSPTGGAPLHF.